This T cell receptor (beta chain) was retrieved from a study of shared clonotypes between healthy human individuals. Study outcomes and limitations: Naive CD4 clonotypes were shared across a few donors at roughly 5%. Deeper or shallower sequencing was expected to change how clonotypes are shared among donors. Incompleteness in sorted-subset sequencing, despite large depth, was shown by rarefaction.

Losses at the gene ends were 1 base for V and 7 bases for J; bases not matched to a gene: 6. This CDR3 has 15 amino acids. Germline-derived CDR1 and CDR2 are SGHNT and YYREEE (reference sequence). Details on this clone: Its specificity is unknown.

Using roughly 180 ng DNA, approximately 30,000 T cell genomes, the sorted-subset replicate PCRs were run. Clones were read by immunoSEQ multiplex PCR, and TCRdb kept only the in-frame ones, dropping some. The sample lists about 2.4 million clones; over 85% were seen once. The chain joins TRBV5-4 to TRBJ2-1, with 9 positions matching TRBD2. The sequencing sample was made of naive CD4+ T cells from PBMCs. As to subset: CD45RA+ positively selected. This TCR was sampled from a man aged 18 to 30 in good health. Some clones in this sample may be carry-over from other donors' samples. The CDR3 region has the DNA TGTGCCAGCAGCTTGAGGCTAGCGGGAAGGAATGAGCAGTTCTTC. Translating gives CASSLRLAGRNEQFF.